This T cell receptor beta chain was identified in a study of blood T cell repertoires in COVID-19. Overall study context: Specimens from acute and convalescent COVID-19 originated in the United States, Italy and Spain. PBMCs, B-cell-depleted T cells, or T cells provided the cDNA or gDNA that made up the material.

Data came from immunoSEQ multiplex PCR; TCRdb stores just in-frame clones and leaves some out. The sample records 150,000 to 200,000 clones, about 88% being singletons. The V and J ends lost 0 bases and 1 base, in that order; junction bases with no gene match: 7. The CDR3 sequence is 17 residues long. Germline lookup yields CDR1 SGHAT and CDR2 FQNNGV. This chain joins TRBV11-2 and TRBJ1-1; 8 nucleotides match TRBD1. The sequence came from a woman aged 25 to 45 with active or convalescent COVID-19. The source material was peripheral blood. The CDR3 protein is CASSLDRQGWENTEAFF. CDR3 coding DNA: TGTGCCAGCAGCTTAGATAGACAGGGGTGGGAGAACACTGAAGCTTTCTTT.